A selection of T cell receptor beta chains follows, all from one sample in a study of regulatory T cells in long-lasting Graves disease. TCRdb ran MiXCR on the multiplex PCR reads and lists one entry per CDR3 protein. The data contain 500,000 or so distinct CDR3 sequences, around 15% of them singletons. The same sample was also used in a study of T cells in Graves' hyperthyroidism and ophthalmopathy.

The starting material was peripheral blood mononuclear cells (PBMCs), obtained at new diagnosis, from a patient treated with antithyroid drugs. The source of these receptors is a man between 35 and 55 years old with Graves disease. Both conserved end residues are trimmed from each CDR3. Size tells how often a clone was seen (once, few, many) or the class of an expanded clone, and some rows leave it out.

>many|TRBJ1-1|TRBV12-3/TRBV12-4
ASSFSAIGKAF
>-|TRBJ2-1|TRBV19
ASKQVSIHVEQF
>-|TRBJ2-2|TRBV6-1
ASRGQAPYTGELF
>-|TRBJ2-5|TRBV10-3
AIDQERLQETQY
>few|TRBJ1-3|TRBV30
AWSTGGGAGNTIY
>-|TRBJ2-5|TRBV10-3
AISGWAGQETQY
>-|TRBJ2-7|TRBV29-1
SQRGFSYEQY
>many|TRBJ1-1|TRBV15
ATSRTGQRNTEAF
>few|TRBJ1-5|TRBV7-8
ASSLVPQGQPQH
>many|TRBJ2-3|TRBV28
ASSPDPGGRMPDTQY
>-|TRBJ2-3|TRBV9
ASSVEALAVTDTQY
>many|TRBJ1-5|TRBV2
ASSESPGQGEPQH
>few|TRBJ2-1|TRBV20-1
SALTDSSSYNEQF
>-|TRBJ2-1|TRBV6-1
ASSATPPGTSAYRF
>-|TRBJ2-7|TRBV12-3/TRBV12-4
ASSPTGAAYEQY
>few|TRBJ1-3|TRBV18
ASSESSKGYSGGRNTIY
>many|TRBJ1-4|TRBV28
ASSPTGEFEKLF
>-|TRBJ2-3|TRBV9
ASSSEGPGQADTQY
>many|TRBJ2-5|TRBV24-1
ATSDIGGNQETQY
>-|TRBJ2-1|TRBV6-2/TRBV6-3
ASKLAGGHEQF
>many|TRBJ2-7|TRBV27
ASSLGRGGVYEQY
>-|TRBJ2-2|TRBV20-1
SASSPGELF
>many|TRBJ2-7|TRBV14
ASSPLAGSYEQY
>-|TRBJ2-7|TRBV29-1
SVHLRAGGPIGQY
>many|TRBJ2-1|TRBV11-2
ASSLGAGEQF
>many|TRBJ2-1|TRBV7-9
ASSLVAGDEQF
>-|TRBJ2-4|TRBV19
ASSLGVAKDIQY
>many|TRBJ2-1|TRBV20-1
SASRDFSYNEQF
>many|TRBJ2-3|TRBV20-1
SARDNSGSIRWDTQY
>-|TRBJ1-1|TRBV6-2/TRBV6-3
AIPTTDLNTEAF
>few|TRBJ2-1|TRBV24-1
ATSELTGGSYNEQF
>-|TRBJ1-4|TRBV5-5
ASSPGDQEKLF
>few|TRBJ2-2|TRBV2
ASSPGTALHTGELF
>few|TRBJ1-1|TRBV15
ATSRVADSPGE
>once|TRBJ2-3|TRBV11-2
ASSLEGTSGSSATQY
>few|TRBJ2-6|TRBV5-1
ASSLQAGAQGANVLT